Sequencing of this T cell receptor (beta chain) was carried out in a study of identical twins. Study-level findings and limits: In beta out-of-frame sequences, the excess sharing between twins was weaker.

This CDR3 spans 20 amino acids. Losses at the gene ends were 4 bases for V and 5 bases for J; bases not matched to a gene: 18. This clonotype was counted at least ten times. Antigen: not known. It was template switching that added a universal primer site, and there were unique molecular identifiers on the cDNA. Each CDR3 protein gets one entry after TCRdb re-called the 5' RACE reads with MiXCR. The repertoire consists of some 600,000 distinct CDR3 sequences, with 7.1% occurring once and the leading ten covering less than 2%. These data were also reused for a study on yellow fever vaccine responses in identical twins.

The sequencing input was PBMCs. The chain employs TRBV12-3 or TRBV12-4 and TRBJ2-1; 12 bases are a match to TRBD2. The sequence derives from a young woman in good health. Here the CDR3 reads CASSSRRRGLAGLLDNEQFF. DNA of the CDR3: TGTGCCAGCAGTTCCCGGCGACGAGGACTAGCGGGGTTACTCGACAATGAGCAGTTCTTC.